Following are 20 T cell receptor beta chains from one sample sequenced in a study of T cells in Graves' hyperthyroidism and ophthalmopathy. The source material, RNA transcripts, was used to amplify TCR beta CDR3 regions. A first-round RT-PCR of the TCR CDR3 used the HTBI primer set. TCRdb independently ran MiXCR on the multiplex PCR reads; one entry per CDR3 protein. The sample has more than 350,000 distinct CDR3 sequences, 15% seen once. Input material: blood. The receptors come from a woman aged 25 to 39 with Graves' hyperthyroidism.

This rearrangement joins TRBV5-1 to TRBJ2-2, with 10 bases identical to TRBD2. The length of the CDR3 is 19 residues. Germline V gene sequence: CDR1 SGHRS, CDR2 YFSETQ. The J segment lost 2 bases and the V segment lost 1 base, leaving 11 bases of the junction unmatched. The CDR3 bases are TGCGCCAGCAGCTTGATACTAAGTAGCGGGAGGTTAAACACCGGGGAGCTGTTTTTT. This codes for CASSLILSSGRLNTGELFF.

The V call is TRBV29-1, the J call TRBJ1-2; possibly TRBD1 for D (5 bases). The CDR3 consists of 13 residues. CDR1 is SQVTM and CDR2 is ANQGSEA in the germline V gene. Trimming took off 2 bases at V and 8 bases at J, with 15 bases between the two ends. DNA for the CDR3: TGCAGCGTTGAACCACAAGCAGGGTACGGCTACACCTTC. The encoded protein is CSVEPQAGYGYTF.

The DNA for the CDR3 is TGTGCCACCAGTGCCTGGGACAGCAACTATGGCTACACCTTC. As protein: CATSAWDSNYGYTF. The chain has TRBV24-1 and TRBJ1-2, with 7 bases fitting TRBD1. V lost 5 bases and J lost 2; bases outside the gene matches: 4. This CDR3 has 14 residues. Germline V gives CDR1 KGHDR, CDR2 SFDVKD.

This clonotype was observed at least ten times. The chain recombines TRBV20-1 with TRBJ1-5; D is perhaps TRBD1 (5 bases). Per germline, CDR1 DFQATT and CDR2 SNEGSKA (reference sequence). Trimming pared 3 bases from V and 6 bases from J, leaving 15 bases between. CDR3 length: 14 amino acids. The CDR3 region is CSASVSGTIQPQHF. CDR3 bases: TGCAGTGCTAGCGTTTCCGGGACGATTCAGCCCCAGCATTTT.

The rearrangement uses TRBV12-3 or TRBV12-4 and TRBJ2-1, with 9 bases lining up with TRBD1. The CDR3 extends over 14 amino acids. V shed 5 bases, J shed 6 bases, and the junction held 5 bases outside the gene matches. In DNA, the CDR3 is TGTGCCAGCAGTGGCCCGACAGGGGGCAATGAGCAGTTCTTC. It codes for CASSGPTGGNEQFF.

On this clonotype itself: The CDR3 does not close with the conserved phenylalanine or tryptophan, likely indicating a read error. The chain links TRBV28 to TRBJ1-2; D is perhaps TRBD1 (6 bases). CDR3 length equals 17 residues. V was clipped by 4 bases and J by 3 bases, with 21 bases between them. Looked up from germline, CDR1 is MDHEN and CDR2 is SYDVKM. In DNA, the CDR3 is TGTGCCAGCAGTTCCAACCACATAATCCAGGGGCACTATGGCTACACCTCC. It encodes CASSSNHIIQGHYGYTS.

The V and J genes are TRBV24-1 and TRBJ2-7; TRBD1 aligns across 11 bases. From germline, CDR1 is KGHDR and CDR2 SFDVKD. CDR3 size: 16 residues. Losses at the gene ends were 5 bases for V and 5 bases for J; bases not matched to a gene: 10. This CDR3 reads CATSARPGQGVHEQYF. In DNA form, the CDR3 reads TGTGCCACCAGTGCCAGACCGGGACAGGGGGTCCACGAGCAGTACTTC.

This clonotype was observed a few times. At one end, the junction sequence differs from germline, possibly due to a read error. The chain joins TRBV6-1 to TRBJ1-1, with TRBD1 matching 7 bases. The CDR3 consists of 12 residues. CDR1 is MNHNS, CDR2 SASEGT, per germline. CDR3 coding DNA: TGTGCCAGCAGTGAGCGGGGGCAGGGGGGAATCTTT. It encodes CASSERGQGGIF.

The chain couples TRBV7-2 to TRBJ2-3; D may correspond to TRBD1 or TRBD2 (5 bases each). V dropped 1 base and J dropped 2 bases, with 16 bases sitting between them. The length of the CDR3 is 17 residues. Germline loops: CDR1 SGHTA, CDR2 FQGNSA. CDR3: CASSLGLGEKATDTQYF. The DNA of the CDR3 is TGTGCCAGCAGCTTAGGGTTGGGGGAGAAAGCCACAGATACGCAGTATTTT.

Comments on this clonotype: A read error may explain this, as a much larger clone is one base away. This rearrangement joins TRBV28 to TRBJ1-5; a possible D gene is TRBD1 (5 bases). The germline V and J ends were trimmed by 2 bases and 3 bases, with 11 bases remaining between them. Germline-derived CDR1 and CDR2 are MDHEN and SYDVKM. The CDR3 extends over 15 amino acids. CDR3 nucleotide sequence: TGTGCCAGCAGTTTACCCGGGGGGGACAATCAGCCCCAGCATTTT. This encodes CASSLPGGDNQPQHF.

This clonotype was picked up a small number of times. The rearrangement uses TRBV13 and TRBJ2-7, with D perhaps TRBD1 or TRBD2 (6 bases each). The CDR3 has 15 residues. Germline V lookup: CDR1 PRHDT, CDR2 FYEKMQ (reference sequence). The V end was cut by 5 bases, the J end by 2 bases, with 16 bases between. The DNA for the CDR3 is TGTGCCAGCAGCCCCCATCGGGGGACACCCTACGAGCAGTACTTC. This translates into CASSPHRGTPYEQYF.

This clonotype was found a few times. The chain carries TRBV12-5 and TRBJ2-2; D unresolved. The CDR3 is made up of 12 amino acids. Looked up from germline, CDR1 is LGHNT and CDR2 is FRNRAP. V lost 7 bases and J lost 8, with 11 bases in between. The CDR3 here is CASATSRGELFF. CDR3 nucleotide sequence: TGTGCTAGTGCCACATCTCGGGGGGAGCTGTTTTTT.

Details on this clonotype: A much larger clone sits a single nucleotide away, making a read error possible. This rearrangement joins TRBV2 to TRBJ2-3; 7 bases align to TRBD1. The CDR3 runs 15 residues. Germline-derived CDR1 and CDR2 are SNHLY and FYNNEI. The CDR3 protein is CASSERDSLTDAQYF. The CDR3 DNA is TGTGCCAGCAGTGAGAGGGACAGCCTCACAGATGCGCAGTATTTT.

The table lists this clonotype with many counts. The genes are TRBV20-1 and TRBJ1-1, with TRBD1 matching 7 bases. The CDR3 runs to 14 residues. The J segment lost 1 base and the V segment lost 1 base, leaving 3 bases of the junction unmatched. Germline lookup yields CDR1 DFQATT and CDR2 SNEGSKA (reference sequence). CDR3 in DNA: TGCAGTGCTAGAGTTGCAGGGGGGAACACTGAAGCTTTCTTT. It is translated as CSARVAGGNTEAFF.

The chain carries TRBV20-1 and TRBJ2-1; the D gene is possibly TRBD1 (6 bases). CDR1 and CDR2 from the germline V gene are DFQATT and SNEGSKA (reference sequence). Deletions cut 3 bases from V and 4 bases from J, with 16 bases between. The CDR3 runs 15 residues. CDR3 bases: TGCAGTGCTAGGGGTAGGGGGACCAAATACAATGAGCAGTTCTTC. As protein: CSARGRGTKYNEQFF.

This chain links TRBV2 with TRBJ2-1, with D perhaps TRBD2 (6 bases). This CDR3 comprises 17 residues. Trimming took off 0 bases at V and 6 bases at J, with 18 bases between the two ends. Germline CDR1 is SNHLY and CDR2 is FYNNEI. The CDR3 region is CASSEAYLRDGGNEQFF. The CDR3 nucleotides are TGTGCCAGCAGTGAAGCCTATTTGCGGGATGGAGGCAATGAGCAGTTCTTC.

Worth noting for this clonotype: This may be a read error: a much more frequent sequence differs by one nucleotide. V gene TRBV2 combines with J gene TRBJ2-2; TRBD1 matches at 7 bases. The CDR3 consists of 14 residues. Germline assignment: CDR1 SNHLY and CDR2 FYNNEI. For the CDR3, the DNA is TGTGTCAGCAAGTCCGGGACAGACACCGGGGAGCTGTTTTTT. Amino acids: CVSKSGTDTGELFF.

This clonotype was counted at least ten times. The chain employs TRBV18 and TRBJ1-3; TRBD1 might be the D (5 bases). Trimming shortened V by 3 bases and J by 1 base, and 7 bases separated the two germline ends. The CDR3 covers 14 residues. CDR1 is KGHSH, CDR2 LQKENI, per germline. The CDR3 loop is CASSPGTSGNTIYF. DNA for the CDR3: TGTGCCAGCTCACCCGGGACGTCTGGAAACACCATATATTTT.

This clonotype is a singleton in its sample. The conserved phenylalanine or tryptophan normally closing the CDR3 is absent here, so this likely arose from a read error. This rearrangement joins TRBV19 to TRBJ2-3; a possible D gene is TRBD1 (7 bases). The germline V and J ends were trimmed by 7 bases and 5 bases, with 13 bases remaining between them. The germline gives CDR1 LNHDA, CDR2 SQIVND (reference sequence). This CDR3 has 13 residues. CDR3 residues: CASNRQGGDTQYL. CDR3 DNA sequence: TGTGCCAGTAATAGACAGGGAGGAGATACGCAGTATCTT.

This clonotype was counted many times. This sequence joins TRBV10-3 and TRBJ2-7, with 10 bases matching TRBD2. Looked up from germline, CDR1 is ENHRY and CDR2 is SYGVKD. J gave up 2 bases and V 5 bases, and 12 bases lay outside the gene matches. CDR3 length: 17 amino acids. The CDR3 loop reads CAISPSRTSGLTYEQYF. As DNA, the CDR3 is TGTGCCATCAGTCCCAGTCGGACTAGCGGACTTACCTACGAGCAGTACTTC.